This entry lists 6 T cell receptor beta chains sequenced from one sample in a study of blood T cells in healthy people across ages (dated by TCRdb to the mid-2010s). The library came from 5' RACE. The reads were generated on an Illumina HiSeq 2500. A second PCR of about 6 to 11 cycles was performed with a sample-barcoded 5' primer and a J-beta primer mix. TCRdb passed the public sequencing reads through fastp at Q25 and MiXCR, retaining productive beta sequences. Under each unique CDR3 protein, matching rows form one entry showing the most common genes and DNA. The sample records 380,000 or so distinct CDR3 sequences, 45% to 65% of which are singletons. The ten largest account for about 54% of the sample. Sequencing was performed on blood. The origin of the receptors is a man between 60 and 75 years old in good health.

The chain links TRBV5-4 to TRBJ2-5, with 8 bases lining up with TRBD2. Germline V gives CDR1 SGHNT, CDR2 YYREEE (reference sequence). J lost 2 bases, V lost 4 bases, and 10 bases had no gene match. CDR3 length: 16 amino acids. This CDR3 is CASSPDLAGLQETQYF. CDR3 coding DNA: TGTGCCAGCAGCCCGGATTTAGCGGGGCTGCAAGAGACCCAGTACTTC.

As DNA, the CDR3 is TGTGCCAGCAGCCAAGTAGGGAGAGCGGGCGCCCAAGAGACCCAGTACTTC. This codes for CASSQVGRAGAQETQYF. This rearrangement joins TRBV4-2 to TRBJ2-5, with a weak D call TRBD2 (6 bases). Trimming took off 1 base at V and 1 base at J, with 16 bases between the two ends. The CDR3 is 17 amino acids. Germline CDR1 and CDR2: LGHNA and YNFKEQ.

Many counts were recorded for this clonotype. The chain links TRBV29-1 to TRBJ2-7, with 8 bases matching TRBD1. CDR3 size: 15 residues. CDR1 is SQVTM, CDR2 ANQGSEA, per germline. J gave up 5 bases and V 4 bases, and 13 bases lay outside the gene matches. The CDR3 is CSVVLSDRVRDEQYF. The CDR3 nucleotides are TGCAGCGTTGTTCTCTCGGACAGGGTAAGGGACGAGCAGTACTTC.

The chain joins TRBV2 to TRBJ1-2; perhaps TRBD1 as D (6 bases). CDR3 size: 14 residues. Germline CDR1 and CDR2: SNHLY and FYNNEI. Trimming left V 5 bases short and J 10 bases short, with 20 bases between. The CDR3 is CASSPSALRGIYTF. CDR3 sequence (DNA): TGTGCCAGCAGTCCCTCGGCCCTCAGGGGTATCTACACCTTC.

The chain couples TRBV27 to TRBJ2-1; 7 bases line up with TRBD2. V lost 4 bases to trimming and J lost 4 bases; unmatched junction nucleotides: 10. Germline CDR1 is MNHEY and CDR2 is SMNVEV (reference sequence). The CDR3 runs 16 residues. The CDR3 spells CASSSSRASGYNEQFF. CDR3 DNA: TGTGCCAGCAGTTCATCCAGGGCTAGCGGATACAATGAGCAGTTCTTC.

This clonotype was seen just once. This chain joins TRBV10-3 and TRBJ2-6, with 10 bases fitting TRBD1. The V and J ends lost 6 bases and 3 bases, in that order; junction bases with no gene match: 8. The germline gives CDR1 ENHRY, CDR2 SYGVKD. The CDR3 totals 17 residues. The CDR3 DNA reads as TGTGCCATCAGGCCGGGACAGGGGTTAAGTGGGGCCAACGTCCTGACTTTC. Translation: CAIRPGQGLSGANVLTF.